This T cell receptor (beta chain) was profiled in a study of blood T cells in healthy people across ages. Broader study findings: Naive CD4+ cell counts and diversity both ran higher in long-lived than in aged donors. Measured against age, TCR beta diversity per million T cells decreased in a roughly linear manner. Unsorted PBMCs ruled out conclusive naive versus antigen-experienced comparison.

It was with a sample-barcoded 5' primer and a J-beta primer mix that a second PCR of about 6 to 12 cycles was run. TCRdb reprocessed the 5' RACE reads with MiXCR, giving one entry per CDR3 protein. The sample lists 2 million or so distinct CDR3 sequences; roughly 50% were seen once. With respect to this clonotype: Its target is unknown.

Sequencing was carried out using blood. The receptor was derived from a woman aged 40 to 49 in good health.

CDR3 sequence: CASRGRGTGELFF. CDR3 bases: TGTGCCAGCAGGGGACGGGGGACCGGGGAGCTGTTTTTT. The genes are TRBV2 and TRBJ2-2, with D perhaps TRBD2 (6 bases). The CDR3 is made up of 13 amino acids. Germline V gene lookup returns CDR1 SNHLY and CDR2 FYNNEI. V was pared by 6 bases and J by 5 bases, with 10 bases between.